These T cell receptor beta chains were read from a single sample in a study of tumor-infiltrating lymphocytes in primary liver carcinoma. TCRdb processed the multiplex PCR reads anew with MiXCR; each CDR3 protein has one entry. Of 75,000 to 80,000 distinct CDR3 sequences listed, 69% are singletons. The sample comprised tumor-adjacent normal liver tissue. The receptors originated from a man aged 35-49 years with primary liver carcinoma and hepatitis B virus infection. The CDR3 runs from the conserved cysteine through the conserved F or W. D genes are given only for firm matches. A clone size is listed for some rows: how often the clone was seen (once, few, many), or a class if it is expanded.

d_call,v_call,j_call,clone_size,cdr3_length,cdr3_aa,cdr3_nt
NA,TRBV11-2,TRBJ2-1,NA,13,CASSHGSSNEQFF,TGTGCCAGCAGCCACGGGTCCTCAAATGAGCAGTTCTTC
TRBD2,TRBV5-1,TRBJ2-1,NA,16,CASTHGLADIYNEQSF,TGCGCTAGCACCCACGGGCTAGCGGACATCTACAATGAGCAGTCCTTC
NA,TRBV6-5,TRBJ2-6,NA,13,CTSRMSGANVQTF,TGTACCAGCAGGATGTCTGGGGCCAACGTCCAGACTTTC
TRBD2,TRBV11-2,TRBJ2-3,NA,15,CASSSRGGETDTQYF,TGTGCCAGCAGCTCCCGGGGGGGGGAGACAGATACGCAGTATTTT
NA,TRBV11-1,TRBJ2-7,many,13,CASSLDLTYEQYF,TGTGCCAGCAGCTTAGACTTGACTTACGAGCAGTACTTC
NA,TRBV29-1,TRBJ2-4,many,13,CSVEEPGRNIQYF,TGCAGCGTTGAAGAACCCGGTCGTAACATTCAGTACTTC
NA,TRBV4-3,TRBJ2-2,NA,13,CASGGANTRELFF,TGCGCCAGCGGGGGGGCGAACACCAGGGAGTTGTTTTTT
TRBD2,TRBV5-1,TRBJ2-1,many,16,CASSLEGLAYYNEQFF,TGCGCCAGCAGCTTGGAAGGACTAGCATACTACAATGAGCAGTTCTTC
NA,TRBV4-3,TRBJ1-2,few,15,CASNQGTRVDNGYTF,TGCGCCAGCAACCAAGGAACCAGGGTGGACAATGGCTACACCTTC
NA,TRBV24-1,TRBJ2-2,once,16,CATSSTSEVNTGELFF,TGTGCCACCAGTTCAACTTCTGAGGTGAACACCGGGGAGCTGTTTTTT
NA,TRBV7-9,TRBJ2-7,many,18,CASSIWAGSPAPTYEQYF,TGTGCCAGCAGCATTTGGGCCGGATCACCCGCCCCCACCTACGAGCAGTACTTC
NA,TRBV29-1,TRBJ2-1,NA,15,CSVEGGTNSYNEQFF,TGCAGCGTTGAAGGGGGCACAAACTCCTACAATGAGCAGTTCTTC
TRBD2,TRBV4-1,TRBJ2-3,many,15,CASSLTLADTDTQYF,TGCGCCAGCAGCCTCACACTAGCGGACACAGATACGCAGTATTTT
NA,TRBV5-6,TRBJ1-2,NA,13,CASSLVVPGGYTF,TGTGCCAGCAGTTTGGTTGTGCCAGGAGGCTACACCTTC
TRBD2,TRBV4-2,TRBJ2-3,NA,16,CASSQGLAPHTDTQYF,TGTGCCAGCAGCCAAGGACTAGCGCCACACACAGATACGCAGTATTTT
NA,TRBV10-3,TRBJ2-7,once,12,CAVSEARQDQYF,TGTGCCGTCAGTGAAGCCAGGCAAGATCAGTACTTC
NA,TRBV11-2,TRBJ2-1,NA,15,CASSPGASNNNEQFF,TGTGCTAGCAGCCCCGGGGCTAGCAACAACAATGAGCAGTTCTTC
NA,TRBV6-1,TRBJ1-5,once,18,CASRGVQCWGFRNQPQHF,TGTGCCAGCAGAGGGGTACAGTGTTGGGGTTTTCGCAATCAGCCCCAGCATTTT
NA,TRBV29-1,TRBJ1-3,NA,12,CSVEGNGNTICF,TGCAGTGTTGAGGGAAATGGAAACACCATATGTTTT
NA,TRBV29-1,TRBJ2-1,NA,12,CSVRLSGYGQFF,TGCAGCGTCCGACTATCGGGATATGGGCAGTTCTTC
NA,TRBV12-3/TRBV12-4,TRBJ1-5,once,15,CASSLIGVYNQPQHF,TGTGCCAGCAGTTTAATTGGTGTGTACAATCAGCCCCAGCATTTT
TRBD2,TRBV6-5,TRBJ2-2,NA,16,CASSISTNGRPGELFF,TGTGCCAGCAGTATATCAACTAACGGGAGGCCCGGGGAGCTGTTTTTT
NA,TRBV7-8,TRBJ2-1,few,18,CASSPHGGSAVSYNEQFF,TGTGCCAGCAGCCCGCATGGGGGCTCAGCGGTCTCATACAATGAGCAGTTCTTC
TRBD2,TRBV12-3/TRBV12-4,TRBJ2-1,medium-sized,14,CASGRTSVYNEQFF,TGTGCCAGCGGGAGGACTAGCGTTTACAATGAGCAGTTCTTC
NA,TRBV30,TRBJ1-6,many,13,CAWSVRRVAPLHF,TGTGCCTGGAGTGTTCGGAGGGTCGCGCCCCTCCACTTT
NA,TRBV30,TRBJ2-1,many,13,CAWSRASRGEQFF,TGTGCCTGGAGTCGGGCTAGCAGGGGTGAGCAGTTCTTC
NA,TRBV19,TRBJ2-3,few,16,CASGKPGAARTDTQYF,TGTGCCAGCGGTAAACCAGGGGCCGCCCGCACAGATACGCAGTATTTT
NA,TRBV25-1,TRBJ2-3,NA,12,CASSLGRDTQYF,TGCGCCAGCAGTCTGGGGAGGGATACGCAGTATTTT
TRBD1,TRBV4-3,TRBJ1-2,NA,17,CASSQDYRQGRIYGYTF,TGCGCCAGCAGCCAGGATTATCGACAGGGGCGGATCTATGGCTACACCTTC
NA,TRBV7-9,TRBJ2-5,NA,13,CASRPTWGETQYF,TGTGCCAGCAGACCGACATGGGGCGAGACCCAGTACTTC
NA,TRBV4-1,TRBJ1-4,NA,13,CASSRRSNEKLFF,TGCGCCAGCAGCCGAAGATCCAATGAAAAACTGTTTTTC
TRBD2,TRBV7-3,TRBJ2-3,NA,14,CASSFLAGIHTQYF,TGTGCCAGCAGCTTCCTAGCGGGAATCCATACGCAGTATTTT
NA,TRBV12-3/TRBV12-4,TRBJ1-2,NA,14,CASCWGVANYGYIF,TGTGCCAGCTGTTGGGGGGTAGCTAACTATGGCTACATCTTC
NA,TRBV4-2,TRBJ2-7,NA,14,CASRLTGTSYEQYF,TGTGCCAGCAGACTTACCGGGACATCCTACGAGCAGTACTTC
TRBD1,TRBV5-4,TRBJ1-1,NA,15,CVSGLVGQGDTEAFF,TGTGTCAGCGGCTTGGTCGGGCAGGGGGACACTGAAGCTTTCTTT
TRBD2,TRBV11-2,TRBJ2-3,medium-sized,15,CASSTGTSGTDTQYF,TGTGCCAGCAGCACCGGGACTAGCGGCACAGATACGCAGTATTTT
NA,TRBV4-2,TRBJ1-4,many,16,CASSQQAAGANEKLFF,TGTGCCAGCAGCCAACAGGCGGCAGGGGCCAATGAAAAACTGTTTTTT
NA,TRBV11-2,TRBJ2-1,NA,14,CASRLYRLASEQFF,TGTGCCAGCCGCTTATACCGGCTAGCCAGTGAGCAGTTCTTT
NA,TRBV28,TRBJ2-7,once,15,CASSLNGGATYEHYF,TGTGCCAGCAGTTTAAATGGCGGAGCAACCTACGAGCACTACTTC
TRBD1,TRBV7-9,TRBJ2-3,many,16,CASSSRQGAVADTQYF,TGTGCCAGCAGCTCAAGACAGGGGGCGGTCGCAGATACGCAGTATTTT
TRBD2,TRBV11-2,TRBJ2-1,NA,16,CSISLELLAGINEQSF,TGTTCCATCAGCTTAGAGCTCCTAGCGGGAATAAATGAGCAGTCCTTC
NA,TRBV11-2,TRBJ2-3,NA,17,CASSFGRRPISTDMQYF,TGCGCCAGCAGCTTCGGGCGACGCCCAATAAGCACAGATATGCAGTATTTT
NA,TRBV4-1,TRBJ2-1,NA,16,CASSQEGLVGGSEQFF,TGCGCGAGCAGCCAAGAGGGTCTAGTGGGGGGTAGTGAGCAGTTCTTC
NA,TRBV11-3,TRBJ1-1,once,13,CASDLASGTEAFF,TGTGCCAGCGACTTAGCAAGTGGCACTGAAGCTTTCTTT